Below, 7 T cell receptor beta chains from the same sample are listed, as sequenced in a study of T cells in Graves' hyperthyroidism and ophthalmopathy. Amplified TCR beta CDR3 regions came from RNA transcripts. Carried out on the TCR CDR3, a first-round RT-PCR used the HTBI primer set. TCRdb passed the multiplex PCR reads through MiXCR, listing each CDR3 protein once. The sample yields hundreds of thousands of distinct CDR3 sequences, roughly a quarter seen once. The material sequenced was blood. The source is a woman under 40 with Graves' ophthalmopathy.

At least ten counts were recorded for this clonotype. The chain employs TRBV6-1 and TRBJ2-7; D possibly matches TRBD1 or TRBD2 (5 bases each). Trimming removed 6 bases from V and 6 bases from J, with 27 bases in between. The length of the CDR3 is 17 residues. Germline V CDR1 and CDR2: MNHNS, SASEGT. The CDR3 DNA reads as TGTGCCAGCAGCCGAAGCGACTTCGGGACGGCCTATCGCGAGCAGTACTTC. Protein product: CASSRSDFGTAYREQYF.

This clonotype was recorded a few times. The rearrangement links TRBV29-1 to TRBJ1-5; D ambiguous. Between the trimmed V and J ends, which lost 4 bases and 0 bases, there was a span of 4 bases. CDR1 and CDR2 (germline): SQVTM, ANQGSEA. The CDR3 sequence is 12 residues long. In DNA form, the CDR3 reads TGCAGCGTTGGGGATAGCAATCAGCCCCAGCATTTT. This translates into CSVGDSNQPQHF.

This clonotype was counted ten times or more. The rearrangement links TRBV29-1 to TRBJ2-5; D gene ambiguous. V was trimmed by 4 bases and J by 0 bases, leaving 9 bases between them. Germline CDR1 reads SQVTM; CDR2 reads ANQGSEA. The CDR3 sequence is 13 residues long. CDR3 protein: CSVVRRNQETQYF. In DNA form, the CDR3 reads TGCAGCGTTGTTAGGAGAAACCAAGAGACCCAGTACTTC.

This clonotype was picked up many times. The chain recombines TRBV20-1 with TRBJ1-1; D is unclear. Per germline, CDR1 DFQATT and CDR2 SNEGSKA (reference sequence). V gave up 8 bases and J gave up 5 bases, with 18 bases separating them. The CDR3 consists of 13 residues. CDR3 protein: CSPWEGESTEAFF. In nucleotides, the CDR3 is TGCAGTCCGTGGGAGGGCGAGAGTACTGAAGCTTTCTTT.

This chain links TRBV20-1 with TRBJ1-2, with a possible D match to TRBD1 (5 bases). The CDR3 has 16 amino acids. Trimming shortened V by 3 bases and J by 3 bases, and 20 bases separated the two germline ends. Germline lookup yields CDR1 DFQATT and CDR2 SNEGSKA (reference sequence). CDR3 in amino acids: CSASLNWQGKYYGYTF. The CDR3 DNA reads TGCAGTGCTAGTTTGAATTGGCAGGGCAAATACTATGGCTACACCTTC.

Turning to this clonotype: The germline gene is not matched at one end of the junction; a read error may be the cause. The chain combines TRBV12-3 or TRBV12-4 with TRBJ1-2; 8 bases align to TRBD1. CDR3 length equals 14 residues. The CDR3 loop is CASSPRKDRDGYTF. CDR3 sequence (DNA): TGTGCCAGCAGTCCCCGTAAGGACAGGGATGGTTACACCTTC.

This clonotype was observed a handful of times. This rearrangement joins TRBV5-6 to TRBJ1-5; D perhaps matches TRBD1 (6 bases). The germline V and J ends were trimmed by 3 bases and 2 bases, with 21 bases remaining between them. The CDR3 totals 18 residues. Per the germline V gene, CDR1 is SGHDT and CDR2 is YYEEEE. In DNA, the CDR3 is TGTGCCAGCAGCTCTTCCGGGGGCCACCCTTGGGGCAATCAGCCCCAGCATTTT. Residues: CASSSSGGHPWGNQPQHF.